This T cell receptor beta chain was sequenced in a study of CD8 T cells in ankylosing spondylitis. TCRdb re-called the 5' RACE reads through MiXCR, storing one row per CDR3 protein. The table lists about 320,000 distinct CDR3 sequences, around a tenth of them singletons. The CDR3 covers 14 residues. Per germline, CDR1 SGHAT and CDR2 FQDESV (reference sequence). Unmatched junction bases numbered 5, after V lost 4 bases and J lost 2 bases. Sequenced input: blood, either unsorted or a sorted T cell fraction (not recorded which). This clonotype was obtained from a female donor with ankylosing spondylitis or in good health (not recorded which). The J gene is TRBJ2-7, the V gene TRBV11-1, with TRBD1 matching 7 bases. CDR3 residues: CASSSRDRAYEQYF. CDR3 DNA sequence: TGTGCCAGCAGCTCCCGGGACAGAGCCTACGAGCAGTACTTC.